This T cell receptor (beta chain) was identified during a study of T cell responses to AZD1222 COVID-19 vaccine. Whole-study findings and limits: Donor demographics were predominantly white British with a female majority; clonal diversity may be underestimated. Every sample of the repertoires postdated the peak T cell response.

For this clone: Its antigen is unknown.

This table comes from immunoSEQ multiplex PCR, and its TCRdb copy is limited to in-frame clones, with some not included. Of fewer than 200,000 clones in the sample, more than 85% were seen once. This CDR3 region has 13 residues. Trimming stripped 0 bases from V and 5 bases from J, with 7 bases between. Germline V gene sequence: CDR1 MGHDK, CDR2 SYGVNS. The sequence came from an adult who received the AZD1222 COVID-19 vaccine. Material: peripheral blood, obtained 28 days after the second AZD1222 dose. J is TRBJ1-2 and V is TRBV25-1; D gene ambiguous. CDR3 sequence reads: CASSEYEDYGYTF. The CDR3 nucleotides read TGTGCCAGCAGTGAATATGAGGATTATGGCTACACCTTC.